Listed here are 15 T cell receptor beta chains from one sample, sequenced in a study of regulatory T cells in long-lasting Graves disease. Time point denoted: persistent/refractory GD, antithyroid drugs over 5 years with positive TRAb. Isolated PBMC RNA provided the starting material for the TCR library. Libraries of TCR beta came from iRepertoire HTBI primers plus Arm-PCR of CDR3 regions. One entry per CDR3 protein, called by TCRdb with MiXCR from the multiplex PCR reads. This table has 360,000 or so distinct CDR3 sequences, approximately 23% appearing once. The sequenced sample was peripheral blood mononuclear cells (PBMCs), obtained when the disease was refractory, from a patient treated with antithyroid drugs. The receptors were sampled from a woman in her thirties or forties with Graves disease.

Here the CDR3 DNA reads TGTGCCAGCAGCATAGACAGGGCTGGAAACACCATATATTTT. Its protein product is CASSIDRAGNTIYF. This rearrangement joins TRBV5-5 to TRBJ1-3, with 7 bases that match TRBD1. CDR3 length: 14 residues. Germline V CDR1 and CDR2: SGHKS, YYEKEE (reference sequence). V trimming: 4 bases; J trimming: 2 bases; junction bases outside the gene matches: 3.

The CDR3 spells CASSLGSALSSYEQYF. CDR3 nucleotides: TGTGCCAGCAGTCTAGGGAGCGCCTTGAGCTCCTACGAGCAGTACTTC. The chain links TRBV7-9 to TRBJ2-7; possibly TRBD2 for D (5 bases). Between the trimmed V and J ends, which lost 6 bases and 0 bases, there was a span of 18 bases. Germline values: CDR1 SEHNR, CDR2 FQNEAQ (reference sequence). CDR3 length: 16 amino acids.

V is TRBV3-1 and J is TRBJ2-7; D might be TRBD1 or TRBD2, each matching 6 bases. The ends were cut back, 8 bases at V and 5 bases at J, with 19 bases in the middle. CDR1 and CDR2 from the germline V gene are LGHDT and YNNKEL (reference sequence). This CDR3 spans 14 amino acids. CDR3 region: CASGATGASHEQYF. Here the CDR3 DNA reads TGTGCCAGCGGGGCTACGGGGGCGTCGCACGAGCAGTACTTC.

The genes are TRBV15 and TRBJ2-1; 11 bases are a match to TRBD1. The CDR3 spans 15 residues. V trimming: 4 bases; J trimming: 8 bases; junction bases outside the gene matches: 7. Germline V lookup: CDR1 LNHNV, CDR2 YYDKDF (reference sequence). CDR3 sequence reads: CATSNRDRGRDEQFF. CDR3 DNA: TGTGCCACCAGCAACCGGGACAGGGGGAGGGATGAGCAGTTCTTC.

This clonotype was found many times. The chain carries TRBV7-9 and TRBJ2-2, with TRBD1 identical over 7 bases. The CDR3 covers 14 residues. Germline CDR1 reads SEHNR; CDR2 reads FQNEAQ (reference sequence). The J segment lost 7 bases and the V segment lost 5 bases, leaving 7 bases of the junction unmatched. CDR3: CASSVGQADGELFF. As DNA, the CDR3 is TGTGCCAGCAGCGTCGGACAGGCGGACGGGGAGCTGTTTTTT. Full variable domain (remainder filled in from reference TRBV7-9 and TRBJ2-2): DTGVSQNPRHKITKRGQNVTFRCDPISEHNRLYWYRQTLGQGPEFLTYFQNEAQLEKSRLLSDRFSAERPKGSFSTLEIQRTEQGDSAMYLCASSVGQADGELFFGEGSRLTVL.

This clonotype was found many times. V and J are TRBV7-9 and TRBJ2-7; a weak D match, TRBD2 (5 bases). Germline V gives CDR1 SEHNR, CDR2 FQNEAQ (reference sequence). V was shortened by 2 bases and J by 5 bases, with 10 bases between the two germline ends. The CDR3 contains 13 residues. The CDR3 DNA is TGTGCCAGCAGCTTACCCCCCGGGAACGAGCAGTACTTC. It is translated as CASSLPPGNEQYF.

CDR3 in amino acids: CASSLVSGTWIYEQYF. The CDR3 bases are TGCGCCAGCAGCTTGGTCAGCGGGACGTGGATCTACGAGCAGTACTTC. J is TRBJ2-7 and V is TRBV5-1, with 7 nucleotides matching TRBD2. The length of the CDR3 is 16 residues. Germline trimming cut 0 bases from V and 3 bases from J; bases unmatched to any gene: 9. Per germline, CDR1 SGHRS and CDR2 YFSETQ.

The table lists this clonotype with many counts. The chain recombines TRBV2 with TRBJ1-4; D gene unclear. The CDR3 totals 11 residues. Germline CDR1 and CDR2: SNHLY and FYNNEI. Trimming removed 4 bases at V and 13 bases at J, with 10 bases between. CDR3 in DNA: TGTGCCAGCAGTGCCCCCCGGGTACTGTTTTTT. It encodes CASSAPRVLFF. Variable domain in full (rest from reference TRBV2 and TRBJ1-4): EPEVTQTPSHQVTQMGQEVILRCVPISNHLYFYWYRQILGQKVEFLVSFYNNEISEKSEIFDDQFSVERPDGSNFTLKIRSTKLEDSAMYFCASSAPRVLFFGSGTQLSVL.

This clonotype was observed many times. V usage is TRBV11-2 and J usage is TRBJ2-5, with 10 bases aligning to TRBD1. The germline V gene encodes CDR1 SGHAT and CDR2 FQNNGV. This CDR3 is built from 16 residues. Trimming removed 5 bases from V and 7 bases from J; junction bases left unmatched: 13. CDR3 bases: TGTGCCAGCAGCCCACCGGGACAGGGGTCGGTTGGGACCCAGTACTTC. Protein sequence: CASSPPGQGSVGTQYF. Drawing the rest from reference TRBV11-2 and TRBJ2-5, the complete variable domain is EAGVAQSPRYKIIEKRQSVAFWCNPISGHATLYWYQQILGQGPKLLIQFQNNGVVDDSQLPKDRFSAERLKGVDSTLKIQPAKLEDSAVYLCASSPPGQGSVGTQYFGPGTRLLVL.

This clonotype has just a few counts. This sequence joins TRBV30 and TRBJ1-1, with a tentative D call TRBD1 (6 bases). The CDR3 runs to 14 residues. Germline V gives CDR1 GTSNPN, CDR2 SVGIG (reference sequence). Trimming cost V 5 bases and J 2 bases, with 15 bases left between them. Here the CDR3 DNA reads TGTGCCTGGGGGCCGCCACAGGGAAACACTGAAGCTTTCTTT. Translating gives CAWGPPQGNTEAFF.

This clonotype showed up just once. At one end the junction does not follow the germline gene, possibly because of a read error. The chain couples TRBV20-1 to TRBJ1-1, with D maybe TRBD1 (6 bases). This CDR3 spans 13 amino acids. The germline V gene encodes CDR1 DFQATT and CDR2 SNEGSKA (reference sequence). CDR3 in amino acids: CGARVLQGTEAFF. The CDR3 bases are TGCGGTGCTAGAGTCCTACAGGGAACTGAAGCTTTCTTT.

The chain carries TRBV5-1 and TRBJ2-5; D unclear. Looked up from germline, CDR1 is SGHRS and CDR2 is YFSETQ. The V end was cut by 2 bases, the J end by 5 bases, with 10 bases between. The CDR3 consists of 13 residues. The DNA of the CDR3 is TGCGCCAGCAGCTTCTTGCACCGGGAGACCCAGTACTTC. It specifies CASSFLHRETQYF. Variable domain in full (rest from reference TRBV5-1 and TRBJ2-5): KAGVTQTPRYLIKTRGQQVTLSCSPISGHRSVSWYQQTPGQGLQFLFEYFSETQRNKGNFPGRFSGRQFSNSRSEMNVSTLELGDSALYLCASSFLHRETQYFGPGTRLLVL.

This clonotype turned up a few times. The chain couples TRBV20-1 to TRBJ2-3, with 8 bases aligning to TRBD2. This CDR3 has 15 amino acids. With V trimmed by 3 bases and J by 0 bases, 5 bases remained unmatched. Germline V gene lookup returns CDR1 DFQATT and CDR2 SNEGSKA (reference sequence). The CDR3 DNA follows: TGCAGTGCTAGCCGACTAGCGACGAGCACAGATACGCAGTATTTT. Protein sequence: CSASRLATSTDTQYF.

This clonotype was seen ten or more times. CDR3: CSVDRGPETQYF. In DNA form, the CDR3 reads TGCAGCGTTGATAGGGGGCCGGAGACCCAGTACTTC. The chain employs TRBV29-1 and TRBJ2-5; the match to TRBD1 covers 7 bases. CDR1 is SQVTM and CDR2 is ANQGSEA in the germline V gene. J gave up 5 bases and V 3 bases, and 3 bases lay outside the gene matches. The CDR3 spans 12 residues.

This clonotype was picked up a small number of times. The rearrangement joins TRBV9 to TRBJ1-3, with a possible D match to TRBD1 (6 bases). V shed 1 base and J shed 3 bases, with 17 bases lying between them. The CDR3 length is 17 residues. CDR1 and CDR2 (germline): SGDLS, YYNGEE. The CDR3 bases are TGTGCCAGCAGCGTATCACACAAACGGACAGATGGAAACACCATATATTTT. It codes for CASSVSHKRTDGNTIYF.